This TCR beta chain is from a study of T cell responses to AZD1222 COVID-19 vaccine. Deletions cut 3 bases from V and 6 bases from J, with 11 bases between. The CDR3 length is 14 residues. Germline CDR1 reads MNHNS; CDR2 reads SASEGT. Assay used: immunoSEQ multiplex PCR; TCRdb lists only in-frame clones, some missing. The table shows approximately 140,000 clones, with 93% occurring only once. The TCR sequence derives from an adult in good health. This specimen was peripheral blood, taken on day 0 of AZD1222 vaccination. This chain connects TRBV6-1 to TRBJ1-4, with D hard to call. CDR3 in amino acids: CASSDEAPHEKLFF. CDR3 coding DNA: TGTGCCAGCAGTGACGAGGCCCCGCATGAAAAACTGTTTTTT.